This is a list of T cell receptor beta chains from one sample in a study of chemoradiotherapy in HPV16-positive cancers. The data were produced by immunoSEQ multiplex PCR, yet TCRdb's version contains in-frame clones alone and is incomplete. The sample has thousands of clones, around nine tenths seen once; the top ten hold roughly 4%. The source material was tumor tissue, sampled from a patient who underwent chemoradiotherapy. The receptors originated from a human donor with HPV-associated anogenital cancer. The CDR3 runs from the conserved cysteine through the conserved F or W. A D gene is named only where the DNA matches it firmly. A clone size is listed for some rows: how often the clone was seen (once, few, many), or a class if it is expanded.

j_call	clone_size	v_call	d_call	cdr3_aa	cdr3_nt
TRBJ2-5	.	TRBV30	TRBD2	CAMGLAGVETQYF	TGTGCCATGGGACTAGCGGGAGTGGAGACCCAGTACTTC
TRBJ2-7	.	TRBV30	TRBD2	CASAGEGPYEQYF	TGTGCCTCCGCGGGGGAGGGCCCCTACGAGCAGTACTTC
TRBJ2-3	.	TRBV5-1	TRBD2	CASGTSGRNGDTQYF	TGCGCCAGTGGCACTAGCGGGAGAAATGGGGATACGCAGTATTTT
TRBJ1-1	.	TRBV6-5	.	CASSYSGRGTEAFF	TGTGCCAGCAGTTACTCTGGTAGGGGAACTGAAGCTTTCTTT
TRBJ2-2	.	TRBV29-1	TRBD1	CSVGQGANTGELFF	TGCAGCGTTGGACAGGGCGCGAACACCGGGGAGCTGTTTTTT
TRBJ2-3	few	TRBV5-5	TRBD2	CASSLLAGDGTDTQYF	TGTGCCAGCAGCTTGCTAGCGGGAGACGGCACAGATACGCAGTATTTT
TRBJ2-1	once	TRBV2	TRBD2	CASKWEGDEQFF	TGTGCCAGCAAGTGGGAGGGAGATGAGCAGTTCTTC
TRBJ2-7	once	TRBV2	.	CASSEQGPYEQYF	TGTGCCAGCAGTGAACAGGGACCATACGAGCAGTACTTC
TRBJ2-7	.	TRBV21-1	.	CASSKSGLGGHEQYF	TGTGCCAGCAGCAAATCGGGACTGGGAGGCCACGAGCAGTACTTC
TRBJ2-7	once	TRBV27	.	CASMSTGISYEQYF	TGTGCCAGCATGTCTACAGGGATCTCCTACGAGCAGTACTTC
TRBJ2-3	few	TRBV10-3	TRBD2	CAISSGAGVSTDTQYF	TGTGCCATCAGTTCGGGAGCGGGGGTAAGCACAGATACGCAGTATTTT
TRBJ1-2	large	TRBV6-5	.	CASSYQGGYTF	TGTGCCAGCAGTTATCAGGGCGGCTACACCTTC
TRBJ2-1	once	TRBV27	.	CASSLWTSNNEQFF	TGTGCCAGCAGCCTGTGGACCAGTAACAATGAGCAGTTCTTC
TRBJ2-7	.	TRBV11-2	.	CASSSPGGGGSYEQYF	TGTGCCAGCAGCTCCCCCGGGGGAGGTGGCTCCTACGAGCAGTACTTC
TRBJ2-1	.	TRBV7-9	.	CASSLALTGLDYNEQFF	TGTGCCAGCAGCTTAGCGCTTACGGGGCTAGATTACAATGAGCAGTTCTTC
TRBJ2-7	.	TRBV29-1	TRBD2	CSASIHLSGSTRYEQYF	TGCAGCGCTTCAATTCACCTTAGCGGGAGTACCCGTTACGAGCAGTACTTC
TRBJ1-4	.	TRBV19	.	CASAEGVSEKLFF	TGTGCCAGTGCAGAAGGCGTGAGCGAAAAACTGTTTTTT
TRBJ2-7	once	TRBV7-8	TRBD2	CASSLGRDYPSEQYF	TGTGCCAGCAGCTTAGGCCGGGACTACCCATCCGAGCAGTACTTC
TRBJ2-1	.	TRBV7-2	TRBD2	CASSTGAGGEQFF	TGTGCCAGCAGCACCGGTGCGGGGGGTGAGCAGTTCTTC
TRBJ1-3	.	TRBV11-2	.	CASSLKNTIYF	TGTGCCAGCAGCTTAAAGAACACCATATATTTT
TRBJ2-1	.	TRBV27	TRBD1	CASSPDREHEQFF	TGTGCCAGCAGTCCAGACAGGGAACATGAGCAGTTCTTC
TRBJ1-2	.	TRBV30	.	CAWSGGTFDGYTF	TGTGCCTGGAGTGGCGGGACATTTGATGGCTACACCTTC
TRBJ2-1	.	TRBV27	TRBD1	CASSRTGDYNEQFF	TGTGCCAGCAGTAGGACAGGAGACTACAATGAGCAGTTCTTC
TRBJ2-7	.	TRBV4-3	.	CASSQDSDSYYEQYF	TGCGCCAGCAGCCAAGATTCCGACAGTTACTACGAGCAGTACTTC
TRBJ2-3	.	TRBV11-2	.	CASSLEAGDTQYF	TGTGCCAGCAGCTTAGAAGCGGGAGATACGCAGTATTTT
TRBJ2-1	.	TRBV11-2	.	CASSLENEQFF	TGTGCCAGCAGCTTAGAAAATGAGCAGTTCTTC
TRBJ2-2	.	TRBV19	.	CATRRAPGELFF	TGTGCCACCCGGAGGGCCCCCGGGGAGCTGTTTTTT
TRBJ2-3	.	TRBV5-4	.	CASSPPDGLSTQYF	TGTGCCAGCAGCCCCCCGGACGGACTCAGTACGCAGTATTTT
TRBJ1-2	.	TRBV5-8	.	CASSLAEGTYGYTF	TGTGCCAGCAGCCTTGCGGAGGGGACCTATGGCTACACCTTC
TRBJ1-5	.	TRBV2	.	CASSERGFGNQPQHF	TGTGCCAGCAGTGAAAGGGGCTTTGGCAATCAGCCCCAGCATTTT
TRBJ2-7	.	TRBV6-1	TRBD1	CASRGGQGPYEQYF	TGTGCCAGCAGAGGCGGACAGGGTCCCTACGAGCAGTACTTC
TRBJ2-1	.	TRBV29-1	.	CSVDAVQNEQFF	TGCAGCGTTGACGCGGTCCAAAATGAGCAGTTCTTC
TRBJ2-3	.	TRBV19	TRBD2	CASSISGILAITDTQYF	TGTGCCAGTAGTATAAGCGGGATTCTTGCCATTACAGATACGCAGTATTTT
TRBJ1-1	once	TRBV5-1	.	CASSLAGGGTEAFF	TGCGCCAGCAGCTTGGCTGGGGGCGGCACTGAAGCTTTCTTT
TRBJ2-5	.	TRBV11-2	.	CASSLDSLPQETQYF	TGTGCCAGCAGCTTAGACTCTTTACCCCAAGAGACCCAGTACTTC
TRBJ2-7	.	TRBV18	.	CASSPGDSYEQYF	TGTGCCAGCTCACCAGGCGACAGTTACGAGCAGTACTTC